The 12 T cell receptor beta chains listed next were all sequenced from one sample in a study of shared clonotypes between healthy human individuals. Produced via immunoSEQ multiplex PCR; TCRdb's table is partial and in-frame only. The table records about 510,000 clones, roughly 79% of them present only once. Sequenced: PBMCs. These receptors all come from a woman aged 40 to 55 in good health. Some clones in this sample may be carry-over from other donors' samples.

The rearrangement links TRBV5-6 to TRBJ1-2; D unresolved. From germline, CDR1 is SGHDT and CDR2 YYEEEE. This CDR3 has 17 amino acids. V lost 0 bases to trimming and J lost 2 bases, with 17 bases between them. The CDR3 coding sequence is TGTGCCAGCAGCTTGGGGGGTGTTAGTCATTTAAACTATGGCTACACCTTC. It specifies CASSLGGVSHLNYGYTF.

This rearrangement joins TRBV19 to TRBJ1-3, with D maybe TRBD1 (6 bases). There are 15 residues in the CDR3. Germline values: CDR1 LNHDA, CDR2 SQIVND (reference sequence). Trimming took 6 bases from V and 0 from J, leaving 12 bases between them. CDR3 region: CASSQGRSSGNTIYF. The CDR3 DNA is TGTGCCAGTAGCCAGGGGAGAAGCTCTGGAAACACCATATATTTT.

This clone was seen only a few times. The chain has TRBV7-9 and TRBJ2-7; 9 bases line up with TRBD1. The CDR3 runs 14 residues. The germline V gene encodes CDR1 SEHNR and CDR2 FQNEAQ (reference sequence). Trimming removed 6 bases from V and 3 bases from J; junction bases left unmatched: 6. The CDR3 is CASSSGTGYYEQYF. In nucleotides, the CDR3 is TGTGCCAGCAGTTCCGGGACAGGGTACTACGAGCAGTACTTC. The full variable domain, with the rest looked up from reference TRBV7-9 and TRBJ2-7, is DTGVSQNPRHKITKRGQNVTFRCDPISEHNRLYWYRQTLGQGPEFLTYFQNEAQLEKSRLLSDRFSAERPKGSFSTLEIQRTEQGDSAMYLCASSSGTGYYEQYFGPGTRLTVT.

The sample holds one count of this clone. In DNA, the CDR3 is TGTGCCAGCAGCGCAGACAGGCGCACCGGGGAGCTGTTTTTT. Translated: CASSADRRTGELFF. The genes are TRBV11-1 and TRBJ2-2; weak D call: TRBD1 (6 bases). From germline, CDR1 is SGHAT and CDR2 FQDESV (reference sequence). The CDR3 has 14 amino acids. Trimming left V 5 bases short and J 4 bases short, with 11 bases between.

The chain combines TRBV27 with TRBJ1-3; unclear D gene. The germline V and J ends were trimmed by 5 bases and 8 bases, with 19 bases remaining between them. CDR1 is MNHEY and CDR2 is SMNVEV in the germline V gene (reference sequence). CDR3 length: 15 amino acids. The CDR3 region is CASSPSRGWRDTIYF. Here the CDR3 DNA reads TGTGCCAGCAGTCCCTCGAGAGGATGGAGGGACACCATATATTTT.

The gene calls are TRBV9 and TRBJ2-7; 10 bases are shared with TRBD2. V gave up 3 bases and J gave up 6 bases; unmatched junction bases: 6. The CDR3 consists of 14 residues. CDR1 is SGDLS, CDR2 YYNGEE, per germline. CDR3 DNA sequence: TGTGCCAGCAGCGCCAACCTAGCGGGAGCCGAGCAGTACTTC. It specifies CASSANLAGAEQYF. Combining the CDR3 with reference TRBV9 and TRBJ2-7 gives the whole variable domain DSGVTQTPKHLITATGQRVTLRCSPRSGDLSVYWYQQSLDQGLQFLIQYYNGEERAKGNILERFSAQQFPDLHSELNLSSLELGDSALYFCASSANLAGAEQYFGPGTRLTVT.

The chain carries TRBV7-9 and TRBJ2-7; 9 positions agree with TRBD2. The V and J ends lost 5 bases and 5 bases, in that order; junction bases with no gene match: 7. Germline values: CDR1 SEHNR, CDR2 FQNEAQ (reference sequence). This CDR3 spans 14 amino acids. For the CDR3, the DNA is TGTGCCAGCAGCACGGCTAGCGGGATCCACGAGCAGTACTTC. The encoded protein is CASSTASGIHEQYF.

The table lists this clone with a count of one. The chain has TRBV9 and TRBJ2-2; 10 bases map to TRBD1. The ends lost 4 bases at V and 3 bases at J; junction bases unmatched: 6. Germline V gene lookup returns CDR1 SGDLS and CDR2 YYNGEE. The CDR3 covers 16 residues. The CDR3 DNA reads as TGTGCCAGCAGCAAACGACAGGGGGCCCACACCGGGGAGCTGTTTTTT. Encoded protein: CASSKRQGAHTGELFF.

In its sample, this clone was seen once. The chain joins TRBV19 to TRBJ2-7; TRBD2 matches at 10 bases. The trim removed 5 bases at V and 3 bases at J, leaving 7 bases unmatched. CDR1 is LNHDA and CDR2 is SQIVND in the germline V gene (reference sequence). This CDR3 is built from 15 residues. The DNA of the CDR3 is TGTGCCAGTAGTTCCCGACTAGCGGGTATCTACGAGCAGTACTTC. Encoded protein: CASSSRLAGIYEQYF.

The chain joins TRBV4-1 to TRBJ2-3; 8 nucleotides match TRBD1. CDR3 length equals 16 residues. In germline, CDR1 is MGHRA, CDR2 YSYEKL. V gave up 0 bases and J gave up 4 bases; unmatched junction bases: 6. The CDR3 nucleotides read TGCGCCAGCAGCCAAGATGACAGGACAGGGTCAGATACGCAGTATTTT. Encoded protein: CASSQDDRTGSDTQYF.

V is TRBV11-2 and J is TRBJ2-7, with 7 bases matching TRBD2. Germline V lookup: CDR1 SGHAT, CDR2 FQNNGV. V shed 3 bases and J 2 bases; nucleotides not matched to a gene: 7. The CDR3 sequence is 15 residues long. CDR3 nucleotide sequence: TGTGCCAGCAGCTTTACTAAGCGGGAAACCTACGAGCAGTACTTC. Amino acid sequence: CASSFTKRETYEQYF.

The chain carries TRBV29-1 and TRBJ2-7; a possible D gene is TRBD2 (6 bases). The V end was cut by 1 base, the J end by 0 bases, with 7 bases between. Germline V gives CDR1 SQVTM, CDR2 ANQGSEA. The CDR3 sequence is 13 residues long. The CDR3 here is CSVEGDSSYEQYF. The CDR3 DNA reads as TGCAGCGTTGAAGGGGACTCCTCCTACGAGCAGTACTTC.